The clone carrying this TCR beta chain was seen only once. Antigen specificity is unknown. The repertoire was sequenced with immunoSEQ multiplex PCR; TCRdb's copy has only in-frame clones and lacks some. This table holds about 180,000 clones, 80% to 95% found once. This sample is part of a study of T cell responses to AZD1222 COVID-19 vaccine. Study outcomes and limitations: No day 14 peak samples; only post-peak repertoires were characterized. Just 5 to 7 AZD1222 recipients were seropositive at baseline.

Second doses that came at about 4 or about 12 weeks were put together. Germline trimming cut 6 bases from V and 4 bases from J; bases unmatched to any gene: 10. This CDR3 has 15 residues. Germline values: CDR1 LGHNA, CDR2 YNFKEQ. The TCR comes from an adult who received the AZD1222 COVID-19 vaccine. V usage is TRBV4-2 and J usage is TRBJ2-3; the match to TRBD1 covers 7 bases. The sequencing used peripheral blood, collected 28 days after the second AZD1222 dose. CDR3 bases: TGTGCCAGCAGACCCGGGACAGCTGCCCCAGATACGCAGTATTTT. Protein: CASRPGTAAPDTQYF.